This TCR beta chain derives from a study of blood T cell repertoires in COVID-19. As originally analysed: How many nucleated cells were present was estimated from reference gene primer amplification. Assay used: immunoSEQ multiplex PCR; TCRdb lists only in-frame clones, some missing. That table furnishes V, J and clone size, whereas the DNA furnished D and trimming. The sample has over 150,000 clones, around nine tenths seen once. This sequence was found in a woman aged 65 to 85 with COVID-19, enrolled during active disease. Sequencing used peripheral blood.

CDR3 region: CASSLRGGRAYNEQFF. For the CDR3, the DNA is TGTGCCAGCAGCTTACGGGGCGGGAGGGCTTACAATGAGCAGTTCTTC. V usage is TRBV7-3 and J usage is TRBJ2-1; 9 bases map to TRBD2. The CDR3 has 16 residues. Germline CDR1 and CDR2: SGHTA and FQGTGA. With 2 bases clipped from V and 4 bases from J, the junction kept 6 bases outside the gene matches.